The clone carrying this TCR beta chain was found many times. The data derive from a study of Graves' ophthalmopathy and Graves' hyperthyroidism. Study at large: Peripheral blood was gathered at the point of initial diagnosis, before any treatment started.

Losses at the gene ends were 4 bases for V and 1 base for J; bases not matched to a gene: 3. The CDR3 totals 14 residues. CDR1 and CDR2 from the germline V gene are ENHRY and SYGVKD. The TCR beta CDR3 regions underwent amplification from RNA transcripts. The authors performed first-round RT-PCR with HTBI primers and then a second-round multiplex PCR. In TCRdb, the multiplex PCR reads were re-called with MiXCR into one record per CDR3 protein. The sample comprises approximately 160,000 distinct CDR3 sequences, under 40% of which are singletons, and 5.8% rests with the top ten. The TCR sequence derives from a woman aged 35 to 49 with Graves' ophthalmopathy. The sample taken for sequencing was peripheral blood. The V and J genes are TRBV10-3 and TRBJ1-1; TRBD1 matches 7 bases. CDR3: CAISVEGANTEAFF. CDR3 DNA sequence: TGTGCCATCAGTGTAGAGGGGGCGAACACTGAAGCTTTCTTT.